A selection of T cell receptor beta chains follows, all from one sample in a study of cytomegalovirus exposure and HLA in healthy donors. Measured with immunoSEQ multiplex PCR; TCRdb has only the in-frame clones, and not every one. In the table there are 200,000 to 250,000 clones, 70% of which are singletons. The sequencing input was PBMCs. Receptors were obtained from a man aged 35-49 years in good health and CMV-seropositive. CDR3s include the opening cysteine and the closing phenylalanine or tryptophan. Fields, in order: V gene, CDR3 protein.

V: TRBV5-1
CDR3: CASHRDRNTGELFF

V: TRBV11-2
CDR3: CASSLTETEAFF

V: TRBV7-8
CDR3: CARSGQDRLGDTIYF

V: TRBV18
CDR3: CASSPPGEGLQYF

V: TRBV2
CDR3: CASKSSYNSPLHF

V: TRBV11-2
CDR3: CATLEGTGELFF

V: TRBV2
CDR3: CASTGEAGMNAEAFF

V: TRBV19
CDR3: CASTLSGRDGYTF

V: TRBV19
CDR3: CASRPRGQGGVGYTF

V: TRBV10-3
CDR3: CAISGGQGAYGYTF

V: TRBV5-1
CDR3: CASSSQGGDEKLFF

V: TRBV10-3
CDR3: CAIRDRGGNEQFF

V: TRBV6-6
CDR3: CASRSGSYEQYF

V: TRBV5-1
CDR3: CASSLGRVHTGELFF

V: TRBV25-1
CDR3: CASSEFSGVARGEKLFF

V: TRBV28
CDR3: CASTTTLGGEAFF

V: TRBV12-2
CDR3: CASPPRTAKRVCGYTF

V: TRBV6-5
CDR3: CASRKTGGGEKLFF

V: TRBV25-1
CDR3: CASSVGGDTQYF

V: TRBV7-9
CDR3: CASSLGQGNPYEQYF

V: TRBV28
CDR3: CASIRDRVAQPQHF

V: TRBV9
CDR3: CASSFTTGQNTEAFF

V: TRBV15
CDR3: CATSRVALTGVNAEAFF

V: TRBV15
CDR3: CATSTRDNSYEQYF

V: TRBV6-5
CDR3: CASSSQGLNTEAFF

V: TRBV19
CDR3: CASSEGIWTEAFF

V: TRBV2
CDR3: CASRPTSGGANTQYF

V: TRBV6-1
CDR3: CASSRGREDQPQHF

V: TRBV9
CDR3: CASSGRPTRQGGLNIQYF

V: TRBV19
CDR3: CASSIAQRGNTEAFF

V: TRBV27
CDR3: CASSLRQGNGYTF

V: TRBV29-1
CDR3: CSVEDHGTGELFF

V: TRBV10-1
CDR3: CASSDTGVYEQYF

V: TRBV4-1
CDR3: CASSQDFDSNYGYTF

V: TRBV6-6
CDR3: CASSRQNSEAFF

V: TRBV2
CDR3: CASNLPSGDQETQYF

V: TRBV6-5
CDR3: CASSSQRGIDEQFF

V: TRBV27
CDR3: CASRRDRLQPQHF

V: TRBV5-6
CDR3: CASNRLAGSPYEQYF

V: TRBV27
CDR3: CASMTGGANVLTF

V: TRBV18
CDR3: CASSPSGGGSGEQYF

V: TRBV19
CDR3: CASSSRASLNTEAFF

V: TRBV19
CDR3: CASTDRSNQPQHF

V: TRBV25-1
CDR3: CASAGRGTIPNEQFF

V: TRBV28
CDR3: CASKNRDRGANNEQFF

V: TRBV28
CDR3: CASSFGGQGNQPQHF

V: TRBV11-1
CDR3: CASSFSGVGEAFF

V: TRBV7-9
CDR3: CASSSSGDPTYEQYF

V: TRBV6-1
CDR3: CASSGYRLAGAAYEQYF

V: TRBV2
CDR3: CASSERGGSDTQYF

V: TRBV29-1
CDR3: CSHSQTRQETQYF

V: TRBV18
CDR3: CASSPFGQGQTNSPLHF

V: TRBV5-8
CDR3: CASSYRGLGGTQYF

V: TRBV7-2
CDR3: CASSLVREPQETQYF